Each of the 2 T cell receptor beta chains below was sequenced from the same sample in a study of T cells after yellow fever vaccination. TCRdb fed the 5' RACE reads into MiXCR, producing one record per CDR3 protein. The repertoire holds approximately 550,000 distinct CDR3 sequences, with around an eighth as singletons. Source: PBMCs, taken on the day of the yellow fever booster vaccination. The receptors here all came from a man aged 25 to 40 who received the YFV17D yellow fever vaccine.

V is TRBV7-2 and J is TRBJ1-1; D may be TRBD1 (5 bases). Germline V lookup: CDR1 SGHTA, CDR2 FQGNSA. Between the trimmed V and J ends, which lost 2 bases and 4 bases, there was a span of 14 bases. The CDR3 has 15 residues. CDR3 sequence (DNA): TGTGCCAGCAGCTTACAGCCAGGGATGGGCACTGAAGCTTTCTTT. Translated, it gives CASSLQPGMGTEAFF.

This clonotype was observed many times. CDR3 sequence: CASSHLGNEQFF. CDR3 coding DNA: TGTGCCAGCAGCCATCTAGGTAATGAGCAGTTCTTC. The chain combines TRBV3-1 with TRBJ2-1; D ambiguous. V was trimmed by 3 bases and J by 7 bases, leaving 7 bases between them. CDR3 length: 12 amino acids. Germline V gives CDR1 LGHDT, CDR2 YNNKEL (reference sequence).